What follows are 27 T cell receptor beta chains derived from one specimen sequenced in a study of cytomegalovirus exposure and HLA in healthy donors. TCRdb keeps only in-frame clones here, not all; method: immunoSEQ multiplex PCR. Among roughly 310,000 clones listed, approximately 86% were seen once. The sample was PBMCs. The receptor source for this set is a man aged 30 to 45 in good health and CMV-seronegative.

This clone has a handful of counts. The V and J genes are TRBV14 and TRBJ2-7; D perhaps matches TRBD1 (5 bases). CDR1 SGHDN and CDR2 FVKESK come from the germline V gene. This CDR3 region has 13 residues. V lost 1 base and J lost 4, with 8 bases in between. The CDR3 DNA sequence: TGTGCCAGCAGCCAAGTAACAGGATACGAGCAGTACTTC. Translated, it gives CASSQVTGYEQYF.

DNA for the CDR3: TGTGCCAGCAGTTACCGACAGGGATGGTATAATTCACCCCTCCACTTT. Its protein product is CASSYRQGWYNSPLHF. V gene TRBV5-6 combines with J gene TRBJ1-6; 7 nucleotides align to TRBD1. Germline-derived CDR1 and CDR2 are SGHDT and YYEEEE. This CDR3 region has 16 residues. Trimming removed 5 bases from V and 4 bases from J; junction bases left unmatched: 9.

This chain connects TRBV5-1 to TRBJ2-1; 7 bases line up with TRBD2. Germline V gene lookup returns CDR1 SGHRS and CDR2 YFSETQ. The CDR3 has 14 residues. V shed 7 bases and J 5 bases; nucleotides not matched to a gene: 9. Written as DNA, the CDR3 is TGCGCCAGCTACGTGGGGGGGTATAACAATGAGCAGTTCTTC. Translating gives CASYVGGYNNEQFF. The entire variable domain, with the rest obtained from reference TRBV5-1 and TRBJ2-1, is as follows: KAGVTQTPRYLIKTRGQQVTLSCSPISGHRSVSWYQQTPGQGLQFLFEYFSETQRNKGNFPGRFSGRQFSNSRSEMNVSTLELGDSALYLCASYVGGYNNEQFFGPGTRLTVL.

The chain uses TRBV10-3 and TRBJ2-1; 10 nucleotides agree with TRBD2. The germline V gene encodes CDR1 ENHRY and CDR2 SYGVKD. J lost 0 bases, V lost 4 bases, and 12 bases had no gene match. CDR3 length: 19 residues. The CDR3 loop is CAISAGLAGAKSSYNEQFF. The CDR3 bases are TGTGCCATCAGTGCCGGCCTAGCGGGGGCGAAAAGCTCCTACAATGAGCAGTTCTTC.

This clone was detected a few times. The same CDR3 arises from other DNA sequences in this sample as well. The gene calls are TRBV9 and TRBJ1-2; 8 positions agree with TRBD1. V dropped 0 bases and J dropped 8; count of bases not matched to a gene: 6. The CDR3 totals 14 residues. Germline loops: CDR1 SGDLS, CDR2 YYNGEE. The DNA for the CDR3 is TGTGCCAGCAGCGTAGGGCAGGGGGCGCGCGGCTACACCTTC. This codes for CASSVGQGARGYTF.

The chain has TRBV10-1 and TRBJ2-7; perhaps TRBD1 as D (6 bases). The germline V gene has CDR1 WNHNN and CDR2 SYGVQD (reference sequence). There are 14 residues in the CDR3. The V end lost 6 bases, the J end lost 1 base, and 13 bases lay between the germline ends. The CDR3 here is CASSHRETSYEQYF. The CDR3 nucleotides read TGCGCCAGCAGCCACAGGGAGACGTCCTACGAGCAGTACTTC.

V is TRBV6-1 and J is TRBJ1-2; TRBD1 agrees at 9 bases. The length of the CDR3 is 13 residues. Per the germline V gene, CDR1 is MNHNS and CDR2 is SASEGT. With V trimmed by 7 bases and J by 5 bases, 5 bases remained unmatched. The CDR3 loop is CASTGQGLYGYTF. The CDR3 coding sequence is TGTGCCAGCACAGGACAGGGGCTTTATGGCTACACCTTC.

V is TRBV6-5 and J is TRBJ2-1; D call uncertain. The germline V gene has CDR1 MNHEY and CDR2 SVGAGI. The CDR3 is 15 residues long. Between the trimmed V and J ends, which lost 0 bases and 4 bases, there was a span of 10 bases. Here the CDR3 reads CASSYSSQKYNEQFF. The CDR3 DNA reads as TGTGCCAGCAGTTACTCGTCCCAGAAATACAATGAGCAGTTCTTC.

The chain has TRBV1 and TRBJ2-2; the DNA was not compared with TRBD2, the D call given in the table. TRBV1 is marked as a pseudogene. The CDR3 is 19 residues long. This chain's CDR3 is CTSSQDGNSGGTNTGELFF. CDR3 coding DNA: TGCACCAGCAGCCAAGATGGGAATAGCGGGGGGACGAACACCGGGGAGCTGTTTTTT.

In this sample, this clone turned up once. This sequence joins TRBV6-1 and TRBJ2-7; D perhaps matches TRBD1 (6 bases). V was trimmed by 6 bases and J by 1 base, leaving 10 bases between them. CDR3 length: 13 residues. Germline CDR1 and CDR2: MNHNS and SASEGT. In DNA, the CDR3 is TGTGCCAGCAGAGACAGGTTTTCCTACGAGCAGTACTTC. Protein sequence: CASRDRFSYEQYF.

The DNA for the CDR3 is TGTGCCAGTAGTATCCGGCCAGGGGATGGCACTGAAGCTTTCTTT. It codes for CASSIRPGDGTEAFF. The J gene is TRBJ1-1, the V gene TRBV19, with TRBD1 as a possible D gene (6 bases). CDR3 length: 15 amino acids. V dropped 3 bases and J dropped 4 bases, with 15 bases sitting between them. Germline-derived CDR1 and CDR2 are LNHDA and SQIVND (reference sequence). The whole variable domain, filled in from reference TRBV19 and TRBJ1-1, reads DGGITQSPKYLFRKEGQNVTLSCEQNLNHDAMYWYRQDPGQGLRLIYYSQIVNDFQKGDIAEGYSVSREKKESFPLTVTSAQKNPTAFYLCASSIRPGDGTEAFFGQGTRLTVV.

V gene TRBV11-2 combines with J gene TRBJ1-1; D is undetermined. This CDR3 spans 15 amino acids. V was clipped by 6 bases and J by 0 bases, with 14 bases between them. Per the germline V gene, CDR1 is SGHAT and CDR2 is FQNNGV. CDR3 in DNA: TGTGCCAGCAGAGCGATCTCTCTAATGAACACTGAAGCTTTCTTT. Translated: CASRAISLMNTEAFF.

This clone has only one observation. V is TRBV6-1 and J is TRBJ2-5, with 7 bases that match TRBD2. Germline V gives CDR1 MNHNS, CDR2 SASEGT. CDR3 length: 14 residues. J was trimmed by 5 bases and V by 4 bases; bases with no gene match: 7. The CDR3 loop is CASSGSGAGETQYF. CDR3 nucleotides: TGTGCCAGCAGTGGCAGCGGGGCTGGGGAGACCCAGTACTTC.

This sequence joins TRBV10-2 and TRBJ2-5, with TRBD1 as a possible D gene (7 bases). V lost 6 bases and J 5 bases, leaving 22 bases between the germline ends. The germline V gene encodes CDR1 WSHSY and CDR2 SAAADI. The CDR3 sequence is 16 residues long. The CDR3 region has the DNA TGCGCCAGCAGGGGATGGACAGGCCCGGCGGGGGAGACCCAGTACTTC. It is translated as CASRGWTGPAGETQYF.

This rearrangement joins TRBV5-1 to TRBJ2-7; perhaps TRBD2 as D (7 bases). V lost 4 bases, J lost 6 bases, and 14 bases lay in between. CDR1 is SGHRS, CDR2 YFSETQ, per germline. The CDR3 runs to 13 residues. CDR3 sequence: CASSHGGGPEQYF. The CDR3 DNA is TGCGCCAGCAGCCATGGGGGGGGCCCCGAGCAGTACTTC.

This chain joins TRBV6-4 and TRBJ1-1; 9 nucleotides match TRBD1. CDR1 and CDR2 from the germline V gene are MRHNA and SNTAGT. The CDR3 covers 14 residues. With V trimmed by 6 bases and J by 4 bases, 6 bases remained unmatched. The CDR3 region has the DNA TGTGCCAGCAGCGAGGGGACAGGGATCACTGAAGCTTTCTTT. Residues: CASSEGTGITEAFF.

The J gene is TRBJ2-7, the V gene TRBV10-3; TRBD1 is a possible D gene (6 bases). Trimming shortened V by 0 bases and J by 5 bases, and 11 bases separated the two germline ends. The CDR3 has 14 amino acids. CDR1 is ENHRY and CDR2 is SYGVKD in the germline V gene. CDR3 sequence: CAISESNRAHEQYF. In DNA form, the CDR3 reads TGTGCCATCAGTGAGTCGAACAGGGCCCACGAGCAGTACTTC.

The J gene is TRBJ2-2, the V gene TRBV2; tentative D call: TRBD2 (8 bases). The germline CDR1 and CDR2 sequences are SNHLY and FYNNEI. This CDR3 has 18 residues. V lost 6 bases, J lost 1 base, and 21 bases lay in between. CDR3 nucleotides: TGTGCCAGCAGCTCCCAAGGGACAGCGGGGGTGAACACCGGGGAGCTGTTTTTT. Protein sequence: CASSSQGTAGVNTGELFF.

The gene calls are TRBV5-4 and TRBJ1-1; 9 bases line up with TRBD1. Germline loops: CDR1 SGHNT, CDR2 YYREEE (reference sequence). This CDR3 has 14 residues. The junction had 3 bases not matched to a gene; V was cut back by 4 bases and J by 2 bases. This CDR3 is CASSDTGGNTEAFF. The CDR3 nucleotides are TGTGCCAGCAGCGACACAGGGGGCAACACTGAAGCTTTCTTT.

This chain uses TRBV11-3 with TRBJ2-3; 9 positions match TRBD2. Trimming removed 1 base from V and 5 bases from J; junction bases left unmatched: 7. Germline V CDR1 and CDR2: SGHNT, YENEEA. The CDR3 runs 16 residues. CDR3 DNA: TGTGCCAGCAGCTTAGCCTTAGCGGGGGTTCGAGATACGCAGTATTTT. Encoded protein: CASSLALAGVRDTQYF.

This chain uses TRBV27 with TRBJ1-5; TRBD1 aligns across 11 bases. V was clipped by 5 bases and J by 2 bases; unmatched bases: 5. CDR1 and CDR2 (germline): MNHEY, SMNVEV (reference sequence). The CDR3 is 16 residues long. The CDR3 bases are TGTGCCAGCAGTCCAGGGACAGGGGGGGGCAATCAGCCCCAGCATTTT. It encodes CASSPGTGGGNQPQHF.

V usage is TRBV5-6 and J usage is TRBJ1-2; TRBD1 might be the D (6 bases). Germline V lookup: CDR1 SGHDT, CDR2 YYEEEE. Trimming left V 6 bases short and J 3 bases short, with 24 bases between. The CDR3 runs to 17 residues. CDR3 in amino acids: CASTSPPTLQGDYGYTF. The CDR3 DNA follows: TGTGCCAGCACCTCCCCCCCCACCCTACAGGGCGACTATGGCTACACCTTC. The full variable domain, in which reference TRBV5-6 and TRBJ1-2 provide the parts outside the CDR3, is DAGVTQSPTHLIKTRGQQVTLRCSPKSGHDTVSWYQQALGQGPQFIFQYYEEEERQRGNFPDRFSGHQFPNYSSELNVNALLLGDSALYLCASTSPPTLQGDYGYTFGSGTRLTVV.

There are a few counts of this clone. The V call is TRBV9, the J call TRBJ1-6, with 10 nucleotides matching TRBD1. Germline V gene lookup returns CDR1 SGDLS and CDR2 YYNGEE. The CDR3 is 14 residues long. The V segment lost 3 bases and the J segment 6 bases; nucleotides outside the gene matches: 0. The CDR3 sequence is CASSGDRGNSPLHF. CDR3 DNA: TGTGCCAGCAGCGGGGACAGGGGTAATTCACCCCTCCACTTT.

The rearrangement joins TRBV5-1 to TRBJ1-1; no firm D call. V lost 1 base and J lost 4, with 11 bases in between. CDR1 and CDR2 (germline): SGHRS, YFSETQ. The CDR3 consists of 14 residues. The CDR3 nucleotides read TGCGCCAGCAGCTTGAGGCCAGGCTCCACTGAAGCTTTCTTT. It encodes CASSLRPGSTEAFF.

This chain links TRBV10-3 with TRBJ2-7; 7 nucleotides agree with TRBD2. Germline-derived CDR1 and CDR2 are ENHRY and SYGVKD. CDR3 length: 14 amino acids. V trimming: 10 bases; J trimming: 2 bases; junction bases outside the gene matches: 11. The CDR3 reads CATGLREAAYEQYF. The CDR3 bases are TGTGCCACCGGACTCCGGGAGGCCGCCTACGAGCAGTACTTC.

This chain joins TRBV12-5 and TRBJ1-1; 7 bases match TRBD1. Germline V CDR1 and CDR2: LGHNT, FRNRAP. Unmatched junction bases numbered 7, after V lost 2 bases and J lost 4 bases. The CDR3 is made up of 15 amino acids. The CDR3 loop is CASGLSGQAGTEAFF. For the CDR3, the DNA is TGTGCTAGTGGTTTGTCAGGACAGGCGGGCACTGAAGCTTTCTTT.

J is TRBJ1-2 and V is TRBV10-2; 10 nucleotides align to TRBD1. The length of the CDR3 is 15 residues. V shed 8 bases and J 1 base; nucleotides not matched to a gene: 7. Germline lookup yields CDR1 WSHSY and CDR2 SAAADI. The CDR3 nucleotides are TGCGCCAGCGAGGGACAGGGGCCCCTTAACTATGGCTACACCTTC. Translation: CASEGQGPLNYGYTF.